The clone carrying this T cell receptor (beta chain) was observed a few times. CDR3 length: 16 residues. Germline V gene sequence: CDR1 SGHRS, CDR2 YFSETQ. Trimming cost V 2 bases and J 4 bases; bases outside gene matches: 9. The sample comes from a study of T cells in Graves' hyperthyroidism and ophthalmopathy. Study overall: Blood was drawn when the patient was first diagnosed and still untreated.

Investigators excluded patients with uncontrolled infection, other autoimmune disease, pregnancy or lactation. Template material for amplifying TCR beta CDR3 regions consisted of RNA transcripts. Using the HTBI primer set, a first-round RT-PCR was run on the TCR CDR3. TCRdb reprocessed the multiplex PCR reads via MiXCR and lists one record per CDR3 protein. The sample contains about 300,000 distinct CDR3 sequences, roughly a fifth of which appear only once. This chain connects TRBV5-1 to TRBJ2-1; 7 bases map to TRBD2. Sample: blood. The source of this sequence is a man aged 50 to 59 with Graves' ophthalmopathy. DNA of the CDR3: TGCGCCAGCAGCTTTACTTTTCGGGGGGTTTACAATGAGCAGTTCTTC. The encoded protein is CASSFTFRGVYNEQFF.